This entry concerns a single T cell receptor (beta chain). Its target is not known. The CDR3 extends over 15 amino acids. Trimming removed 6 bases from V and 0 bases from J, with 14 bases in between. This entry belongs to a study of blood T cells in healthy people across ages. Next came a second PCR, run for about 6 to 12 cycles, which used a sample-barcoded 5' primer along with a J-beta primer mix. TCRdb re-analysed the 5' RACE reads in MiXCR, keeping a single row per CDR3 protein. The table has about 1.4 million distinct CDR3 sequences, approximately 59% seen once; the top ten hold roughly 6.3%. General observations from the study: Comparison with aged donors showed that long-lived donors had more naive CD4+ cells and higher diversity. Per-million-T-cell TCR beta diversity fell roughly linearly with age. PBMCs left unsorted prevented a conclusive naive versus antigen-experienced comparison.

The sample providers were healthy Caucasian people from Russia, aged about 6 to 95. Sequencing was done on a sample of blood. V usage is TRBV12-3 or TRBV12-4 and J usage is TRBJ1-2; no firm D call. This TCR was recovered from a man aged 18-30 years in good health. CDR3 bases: TGTGCCAGCAGATCCCCGGTGATAGCTAACTATGGCTACACCTTC. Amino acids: CASRSPVIANYGYTF.